This T cell receptor beta chain was documented in a study of post-analysis software for immune sequencing data. Germline V gene lookup returns CDR1 MNHNY and CDR2 SVGAGI (reference sequence). Trimming cost V 4 bases and J 4 bases; bases outside gene matches: 10. This CDR3 region has 17 residues. Unique molecular identifiers were present in the TCR beta cDNA libraries. From the PCR reads, TCRdb called clonotypes with MiXCR, one entry per CDR3 protein. The sample yields about 460,000 distinct CDR3 sequences, approximately 46% seen once. For this clonotype: The antigen is undetermined.

Whole-study findings and limits: When patients were compared with controls, four to six TRBV segments were more frequent, TRBV5-6, TRBV5-1 and TRBV20-1 among them.

The chain uses TRBV6-6 and TRBJ1-5, with 10 bases matching TRBD1. This clonotype originated in a girl under 18 with multiple sclerosis. The sequenced sample was blood. Here the CDR3 reads CASSSIPGQGPNQPQHF. The CDR3 DNA sequence: TGTGCCAGCAGTTCAATTCCGGGACAGGGGCCTAATCAGCCCCAGCATTTT.